This entry lists 4 T cell receptor beta chains sequenced from one sample in a study of OX40 agonist ivuxolimab in advanced cancers. The data were produced by immunoSEQ multiplex PCR, yet TCRdb's version contains in-frame clones alone and is incomplete. The sample lists roughly 50,000 clones; 80% to 90% were seen once. Sequencing was performed on CD4+ or CD8+ T cells sorted from blood, taken in a trial of the OX40 agonist ivuxolimab. The receptors were gathered from an adult with an advanced solid tumor such as melanoma, head and neck, liver or kidney cancer.

V usage is TRBV4-3 and J usage is TRBJ2-1; 8 bases fit TRBD2. J lost 4 bases, V lost 0 bases, and 5 bases had no gene match. CDR1 is LGHNA, CDR2 YSLEER, per germline. The CDR3 has 16 residues. The CDR3: CASSQESSGAYNEQFF. The CDR3 DNA follows: TGCGCCAGCAGCCAAGAGAGTAGCGGGGCGTACAATGAGCAGTTCTTC.

This sequence joins TRBV9 and TRBJ2-7, with D unclear. This CDR3 comprises 15 residues. V was trimmed by 0 bases and J by 0 bases, leaving 10 bases between them. Germline V CDR1 and CDR2: SGDLS, YYNGEE. CDR3 amino acids: CASSVGVQASYEQYF. The DNA for the CDR3 is TGTGCCAGCAGCGTAGGGGTCCAAGCCTCCTACGAGCAGTACTTC.

The V call is TRBV5-6, the J call TRBJ2-5; D possibly corresponds to TRBD2 (5 bases). Per the germline V gene, CDR1 is SGHDT and CDR2 is YYEEEE. V lost 2 bases to trimming and J lost 4 bases, with 18 bases between them. There are 16 residues in the CDR3. CDR3 sequence reads: CASSFVGLSRGETQYF. CDR3 DNA sequence: TGTGCCAGCAGCTTTGTTGGCCTCTCCCGGGGAGAGACCCAGTACTTC.

The chain joins TRBV4-3 to TRBJ2-7; 7 bases match TRBD1. The ends lost 5 bases at V and 4 bases at J; junction bases unmatched: 8. Germline V gene lookup returns CDR1 LGHNA and CDR2 YSLEER. CDR3 length: 14 amino acids. The CDR3 DNA is TGCGCCAGCAGCACAGACAGGGTAGGTTACGAGCAGTACTTC. The encoded protein is CASSTDRVGYEQYF.